The subject of this entry is one T cell receptor (beta chain). The time point: newly diagnosed GD, antithyroid drugs for less than 3 months. Generation of the TCR library employed RNA extracted from PBMCs. This specimen belongs to a study of regulatory T cells in long-lasting Graves disease. Germline values: CDR1 MNHNS, CDR2 SASEGT. CDR3 length: 15 amino acids. Germline trimming cut 7 bases from V and 6 bases from J; bases unmatched to any gene: 10. Building of the TCR beta libraries involved iRepertoire HTBI primers and Arm-PCR of CDR3 regions. TCRdb analysed the multiplex PCR reads with MiXCR anew, one entry per CDR3 protein. Of 380,000 or so distinct CDR3 sequences detected, about 17% appear once; the ten largest clones hold 20%. These sequences were also reported in another study, on T cells in Graves' hyperthyroidism and ophthalmopathy.

This material consisted of peripheral blood mononuclear cells (PBMCs), taken at new diagnosis, from a patient treated with antithyroid drugs. This TCR came from a woman between 18 and 29 years old with Graves disease. V is TRBV6-1 and J is TRBJ2-1; 9 positions match TRBD1. CDR3 in amino acids: CASTRGQGKTNEQFF. CDR3 nucleotide sequence: TGTGCCAGCACCAGGGGACAGGGCAAAACCAATGAGCAGTTCTTC.